This passage covers 7 T cell receptor beta chains from one sample sequenced in a study of T cells in Graves' hyperthyroidism and ophthalmopathy (dated by TCRdb to between 2018 and 2020). Library prep was done by multiplex PCR. TCRdb shows the sequencer as Illumina HiSeq 2000. The TCR beta CDR3 regions were amplified from RNA transcripts. The first round of RT-PCR for the TCR CDR3 was performed with the HTBI primer set and the Qiagen OneStep RT-PCR kit. Using fastp trimming at Q25 and MiXCR clonotype assembly, TCRdb reanalyzed the public sequencing data and kept in-frame beta chains. Records with the same CDR3 protein are collapsed into one entry carrying the most frequent genes and DNA. The sample table records a few hundred thousand distinct CDR3 sequences; around 20% of these occur just once. Of the sample, 35% to 50% falls within the top ten clones. Source material: blood. These receptors all stem from a man aged 18 to 30 with Graves' ophthalmopathy.

This clonotype has just a few counts. The rearrangement uses TRBV2 and TRBJ2-3; D is perhaps TRBD2 (5 bases). The CDR3 runs 15 residues. CDR1 is SNHLY and CDR2 is FYNNEI in the germline V gene. Trimming took off 7 bases at V and 1 base at J, with 15 bases between the two ends. In nucleotides, the CDR3 is TGTGCCAGCACCCCGGGGAGTGGTCGCACAGATACGCAGTATTTT. It yields the protein CASTPGSGRTDTQYF.

In DNA form, the CDR3 reads TGTGCCAGCAGCTTAGGAGCAGCGGAAGGCTACACCTTC. It yields the protein CASSLGAAEGYTF. This chain joins TRBV7-9 and TRBJ1-2; D not certain. Germline V gives CDR1 SEHNR, CDR2 FQNEAQ (reference sequence). The V and J ends lost 1 base and 8 bases respectively, with 11 bases between them. The CDR3 runs 13 residues.

This clonotype occurred many times. The rearrangement joins TRBV6-5 to TRBJ2-2; D not resolved. CDR3 length: 11 residues. Germline V gene sequence: CDR1 MNHEY, CDR2 SVGAGI. The ends were cut back, 7 bases at V and 6 bases at J, with 6 bases in the middle. The CDR3 region is CASKVAGELFF. DNA for the CDR3: TGTGCCAGCAAGGTCGCCGGGGAGCTGTTTTTT.

The chain has TRBV27 and TRBJ1-6; TRBD1 matches at 10 bases. This CDR3 is built from 16 residues. Germline V lookup: CDR1 MNHEY, CDR2 SMNVEV (reference sequence). The V gene end was trimmed by 1 base and the J gene end by 5 bases; junction bases not matched to a gene: 2. CDR3 in amino acids: CASSLWGTGDNSPLHF. The DNA of the CDR3 is TGTGCCAGCAGTTTATGGGGGACAGGGGATAATTCACCCCTCCACTTT.

Turning to this clonotype: A read error may be the cause here, since a much bigger clone is one base away. The chain is built from TRBV6-5 and TRBJ2-1, with 7 bases matching TRBD1. This CDR3 has 15 residues. The trim removed 2 bases at V and 1 base at J, leaving 2 bases unmatched. Germline assignment: CDR1 MNHEY and CDR2 SVGAGI. CDR3 region: CASSYDRASYNEQFF. In DNA form, the CDR3 reads TGTGCCAGCAGTTACGACAGGGCGTCCTACAATGAGCAGTTCTTC.

V and J are TRBV2 and TRBJ1-2; D remains unclear. V was shortened by 4 bases and J by 5 bases, with 14 bases between the two germline ends. The CDR3 is made up of 14 amino acids. The germline CDR1 and CDR2 sequences are SNHLY and FYNNEI. The CDR3 here is CASSGTASGYGYTF. The CDR3 bases are TGTGCCAGCAGTGGGACTGCGAGCGGGTATGGCTACACCTTC.

The rearrangement joins TRBV11-2 to TRBJ2-7; no reliable D call. Germline loops: CDR1 SGHAT, CDR2 FQNNGV. This CDR3 has 13 residues. Between the trimmed V and J ends, which lost 5 bases and 6 bases, there was a span of 14 bases. CDR3 in DNA: TGTGCCAGCAGCCCCACGCTAGTCGGCGAGCAGTACTTC. Translating gives CASSPTLVGEQYF.